This T cell receptor beta chain stems from a study of blood T cell repertoires in COVID-19. Study as a whole: The cDNA or gDNA used as material had been derived from T cells, B-cell-depleted T cells, or PBMCs.

CDR1 and CDR2 (germline): MDHEN, SYDVKM. The CDR3 contains 15 residues. V trimming: 5 bases; J trimming: 5 bases; junction bases outside the gene matches: 11. The table came from immunoSEQ multiplex PCR; TCRdb's copy has only in-frame clones and leaves some out. The sample includes roughly 140,000 clones, approximately 82% of them seen just once. The sample taken for sequencing was peripheral blood. The chain recombines TRBV28 with TRBJ2-5; 7 bases are shared with TRBD1. This TCR came from a woman aged 50 to 60 with acute or convalescent COVID-19. The CDR3 here is CASSRMAGGKETQYF. The CDR3 DNA follows: TGTGCCAGCAGTCGCATGGCAGGGGGAAAGGAGACCCAGTACTTC. The full variable domain, its missing parts supplied by reference TRBV28 and TRBJ2-5, is DVKVTQSSRYLVKRTGEKVFLECVQDMDHENMFWYRQDPGLGLRLIYFSYDVKMKEKGDIPEGYSVSREKKERFSLILESASTNQTSMYLCASSRMAGGKETQYFGPGTRLLVL.